These T cell receptor beta chains were read from a single sample in a study of STAT5B mutations in CD4+ large granular lymphocyte leukemia. The table came from immunoSEQ multiplex PCR; TCRdb's copy has only in-frame clones and leaves some out. The table lists approximately 35,000 clones, about 70% of them singletons. Sequencing used CD4+ T cells from blood buffy coats. All receptors derive from a human donor in good health. Each CDR3 is given with its conserved first and last residue. A D gene is named only where the DNA matches it firmly. A clone size is listed for some rows: how often the clone was seen (once, few, many), or a class if it is expanded.

>TRBJ2-6|.|.|15|TRBV7-6
CASSAEGAGANVLTF
TGTGCCAGCAGCGCAGAAGGCGCTGGGGCCAACGTCCTGACTTTC
>TRBJ1-1|.|.|16|TRBV5-1
CASSLGLGSENTEAFF
TGCGCCAGCAGCTTGGGCCTGGGCAGCGAAAACACTGAAGCTTTCTTT
>TRBJ2-4|.|.|13|TRBV25-1
CASSETVGRAQYF
TGTGCCAGCAGTGAGACCGTGGGCAGAGCCCAGTACTTC
>TRBJ1-1|.|.|15|TRBV7-6
CASSLVQGGNTEAFF
TGTGCCAGCAGCTTAGTTCAGGGAGGGAACACTGAAGCTTTCTTT
>TRBJ2-7|TRBD2|.|14|TRBV10-1
CASSPSGETYEQYF
TGCGCCAGCAGCCCTAGCGGGGAGACCTACGAGCAGTACTTC
>TRBJ1-1|.|.|15|TRBV29-1
CSVGQGLLRNTEAFF
TGCAGCGTTGGGCAGGGGCTCCTTCGGAACACTGAAGCTTTCTTT
>TRBJ1-4|.|.|13|TRBV5-5
CASSPSGGGRLFF
TGTGCCAGCAGCCCCTCCGGGGGGGGTAGACTGTTTTTT
>TRBJ1-1|TRBD1|.|13|TRBV7-9
CASSLRQGGEAFF
TGTGCCAGCAGCCTCCGACAGGGTGGGGAAGCTTTCTTT
>TRBJ2-1|TRBD2|.|15|TRBV5-6
CASSSSGTSAIEQFF
TGTGCCAGCAGCTCCTCCGGGACTAGCGCCATCGAGCAGTTCTTC
>TRBJ1-1|.|.|15|TRBV11-1
CASRPENRLNTEAFF
TGTGCCAGCAGACCAGAAAACAGGCTGAACACTGAAGCTTTCTTT
>TRBJ2-2|TRBD2|.|15|TRBV9
CASRGGTGGTGELFF
TGTGCCAGCAGGGGGGGGACGGGAGGCACCGGGGAGCTGTTTTTT
>TRBJ1-3|TRBD1|.|15|TRBV5-1
CASSPTGGTGNTIYF
TGCGCCAGCAGCCCGACAGGGGGCACTGGAAACACCATATATTTT
>TRBJ2-7|.|.|12|TRBV6-5
CASSYRGNEQYF
TGTGCCAGCAGTTACAGGGGCAACGAGCAGTACTTC
>TRBJ2-7|.|.|12|TRBV7-8
CASSARAYEQYF
TGTGCCAGCAGCGCACGGGCCTACGAGCAGTACTTC
>TRBJ2-7|.|.|13|TRBV6-5
CASSYKGDYEQYF
TGTGCCAGCAGTTACAAGGGGGACTACGAGCAGTACTTC
>TRBJ1-6|TRBD1|.|12|TRBV30
CAWGTGNSPLHF
TGTGCCTGGGGGACAGGGAATTCACCCCTCCACTTT
>TRBJ2-1|.|.|12|TRBV25-1
CASSVLGYEQFF
TGTGCCAGCAGTGTACTCGGCTATGAGCAGTTCTTC
>TRBJ2-1|TRBD2|.|18|TRBV4-1
CASSQDWLAGPRGYEQFF
TGCGCCAGCAGCCAAGATTGGTTAGCGGGACCCAGGGGCTATGAGCAGTTCTTC
>TRBJ1-5|TRBD1|.|15|TRBV28
CASHGTGAGNQPQHF
TGTGCCAGCCACGGGACAGGGGCTGGCAATCAGCCCCAGCATTTT
>TRBJ1-5|TRBD1|.|14|TRBV18
CASSPTGGDQPQHF
TGTGCCAGCTCACCGACAGGGGGGGATCAGCCCCAGCATTTT
>TRBJ1-5|TRBD1|.|13|TRBV6-1
CASVYRGNQPQHF
TGTGCCAGCGTCTACAGGGGGAATCAGCCCCAGCATTTT
>TRBJ1-1|TRBD1|few|15|TRBV6-5
CASSYGTGAVVEAFF
TGTGCCAGCAGTTACGGCACAGGGGCGGTGGTCGAAGCTTTCTTT
>TRBJ2-7|TRBD2|few|18|TRBV4-1
CASSPTLTGLAGRSEQYF
TGCGCCAGCAGCCCAACCCTTACGGGACTAGCGGGAAGGAGCGAGCAGTACTTC
>TRBJ2-7|.|.|15|TRBV7-9
CASSPLSGTLREQYF
TGTGCCAGCAGCCCATTATCCGGGACCCTACGGGAGCAGTACTTC
>TRBJ2-5|TRBD1|.|18|TRBV7-8
CASSLAADRDRVQETQYF
TGTGCCAGCAGCTTAGCGGCTGACCGGGACAGGGTTCAAGAGACCCAGTACTTC
>TRBJ2-7|.|few|15|TRBV5-5
CASSDLATTTYEQYF
TGTGCCAGCAGCGACCTAGCTACTACCACCTACGAGCAGTACTTC